A single sample gave rise to the 2 T cell receptor beta chains below, sequenced in a study of OX40 agonist ivuxolimab in advanced cancers. Here immunoSEQ multiplex PCR was the method, and the copy in TCRdb shows in-frame clones only, minus some. Of approximately 25,000 clones listed, almost 80% are singletons. Here the sequenced sample was CD4+ or CD8+ T cells sorted from blood, taken in a trial of the OX40 agonist ivuxolimab. These receptors were taken from an adult with an advanced solid tumor such as melanoma, head and neck, liver or kidney cancer.

This chain uses TRBV2 with TRBJ1-1; D remains unclear. V dropped 4 bases and J dropped 2 bases, with 8 bases sitting between them. This CDR3 has 13 residues. Germline V CDR1 and CDR2: SNHLY, FYNNEI. The DNA of the CDR3 is TGTGCCAGCAGTGCTCTCCAAAACACTGAAGCTTTCTTT. Translation gives CASSALQNTEAFF.

CDR3 in amino acids: CASSESVAGAASNTEAFF. DNA of the CDR3: TGTGCCAGCAGTGAGTCGGTGGCAGGGGCCGCCTCGAACACTGAAGCTTTCTTT. The V call is TRBV2, the J call TRBJ1-1; maybe TRBD1 (6 bases). Trimming took off 3 bases at V and 1 base at J, with 21 bases between the two ends. The germline gives CDR1 SNHLY, CDR2 FYNNEI. The CDR3 has 18 amino acids.